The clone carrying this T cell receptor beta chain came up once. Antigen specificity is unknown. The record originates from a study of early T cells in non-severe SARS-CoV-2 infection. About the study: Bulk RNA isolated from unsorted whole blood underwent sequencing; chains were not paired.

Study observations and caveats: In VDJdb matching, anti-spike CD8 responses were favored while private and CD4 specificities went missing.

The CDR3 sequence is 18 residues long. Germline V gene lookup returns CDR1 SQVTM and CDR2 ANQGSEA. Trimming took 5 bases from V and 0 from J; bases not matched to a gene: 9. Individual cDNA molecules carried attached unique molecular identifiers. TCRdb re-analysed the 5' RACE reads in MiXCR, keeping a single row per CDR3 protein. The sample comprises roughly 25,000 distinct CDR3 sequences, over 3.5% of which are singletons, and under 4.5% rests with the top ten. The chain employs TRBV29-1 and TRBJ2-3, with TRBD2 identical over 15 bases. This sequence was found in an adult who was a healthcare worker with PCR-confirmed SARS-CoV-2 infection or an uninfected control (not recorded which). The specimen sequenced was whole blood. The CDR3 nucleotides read TGCAGCGTTTCCGGGACTAGCGGGGGGATTGCTAGCACAGATACGCAGTATTTT. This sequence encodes CSVSGTSGGIASTDTQYF.